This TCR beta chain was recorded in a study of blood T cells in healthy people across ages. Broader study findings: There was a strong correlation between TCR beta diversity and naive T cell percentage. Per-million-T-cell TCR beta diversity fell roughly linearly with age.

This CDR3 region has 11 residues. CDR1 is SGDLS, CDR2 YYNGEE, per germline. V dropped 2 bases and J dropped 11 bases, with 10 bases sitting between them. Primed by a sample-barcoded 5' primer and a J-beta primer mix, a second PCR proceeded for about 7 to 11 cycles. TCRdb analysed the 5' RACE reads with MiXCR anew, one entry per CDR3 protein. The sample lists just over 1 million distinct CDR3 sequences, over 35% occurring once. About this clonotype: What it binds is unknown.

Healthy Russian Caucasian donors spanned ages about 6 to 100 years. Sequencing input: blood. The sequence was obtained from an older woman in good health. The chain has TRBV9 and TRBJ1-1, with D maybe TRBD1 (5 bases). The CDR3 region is CASSVGTDAFF. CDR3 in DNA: TGTGCCAGCAGCGTGGGGACGGATGCTTTCTTT. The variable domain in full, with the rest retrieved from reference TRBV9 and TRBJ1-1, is DSGVTQTPKHLITATGQRVTLRCSPRSGDLSVYWYQQSLDQGLQFLIQYYNGEERAKGNILERFSAQQFPDLHSELNLSSLELGDSALYFCASSVGTDAFFGQGTRLTVV.